A selection of T cell receptor beta chains follows, all from one sample in a study of T cells after yellow fever vaccination. TCRdb redid the calling of the 5' RACE reads with MiXCR, one entry per CDR3 protein. In the table there are roughly 50,000 distinct CDR3 sequences, roughly 7.3% of which are singletons. Sequences were derived from CD8+ T cells sorted from PBMCs, sampled approximately 16 days after the first yellow fever vaccination. These receptors originate from a man younger than 35 who received the YFV17D yellow fever vaccine. Both conserved end residues are part of each CDR3. Each record gives: J gene, CDR3 length, V gene, CDR3 protein.

>TRBJ1-6|13|TRBV7-6
CASRQDPGSPLHF
>TRBJ1-1|12|TRBV5-5
CASSFVGVEAFF
>TRBJ2-5|13|TRBV29-1
CSERQRGKETQYF
>TRBJ2-3|15|TRBV4-3
CASSQVASGADTQYF
>TRBJ2-5|18|TRBV14
CASSPGLAGGLITETQYF
>TRBJ2-1|13|TRBV5-1
CASSQKGLDEQFF
>TRBJ2-7|17|TRBV7-2
CASSTPGLGGLEYEQYF
>TRBJ2-2|14|TRBV4-1
CASSRGQTTGELFF
>TRBJ1-2|16|TRBV5-5
CASSGRDRPVVDGYTF
>TRBJ1-1|14|TRBV2
CASSRGRMNTEAFF
>TRBJ1-2|14|TRBV4-3
CASSQEPRNYGYTF
>TRBJ1-6|12|TRBV12-3/TRBV12-4
CASSLGSSPLHF
>TRBJ2-3|12|TRBV25-1
CASRQGADTQYF
>TRBJ2-1|15|TRBV5-4
CASSQSSGGYNEQFF
>TRBJ1-5|15|TRBV7-9
CASSLDPGSNQPQHF
>TRBJ1-2|16|TRBV4-1
CASSQDPTGVSDGYTF
>TRBJ1-4|14|TRBV4-3
CASSQDRVNEKLFF